This T cell receptor (beta chain) was captured in a study of cytomegalovirus exposure and HLA in healthy donors. Assay used: immunoSEQ multiplex PCR; TCRdb lists only in-frame clones, some missing. The data contain about 100,000 clones, about 95% of them seen just once; the ten biggest clones take up 0.89%. This clone was counted once. Its antigen is unknown. Trimming at V came to 2 bases and at J to 4 bases, leaving 7 bases not matched to a gene. The length of the CDR3 is 16 residues. Germline lookup yields CDR1 SGHTA and CDR2 FQGNSA. The study, taken as a whole, reports: It was about 150 TCR beta chains that were listed as cytomegalovirus-associated. Three chains tied to CMV proved CMV antigen-specific in vitro.

The chain uses TRBV7-2 and TRBJ2-7, with 11 bases that match TRBD2. The TCR sequence derives from a woman aged 18-29 years in good health and CMV-seronegative. Sequenced input: PBMCs. In nucleotides, the CDR3 is TGTGCCAGCAGCTTACCGGGACTAGCGGACTCTTACGAGCAGTACTTC. It codes for CASSLPGLADSYEQYF.